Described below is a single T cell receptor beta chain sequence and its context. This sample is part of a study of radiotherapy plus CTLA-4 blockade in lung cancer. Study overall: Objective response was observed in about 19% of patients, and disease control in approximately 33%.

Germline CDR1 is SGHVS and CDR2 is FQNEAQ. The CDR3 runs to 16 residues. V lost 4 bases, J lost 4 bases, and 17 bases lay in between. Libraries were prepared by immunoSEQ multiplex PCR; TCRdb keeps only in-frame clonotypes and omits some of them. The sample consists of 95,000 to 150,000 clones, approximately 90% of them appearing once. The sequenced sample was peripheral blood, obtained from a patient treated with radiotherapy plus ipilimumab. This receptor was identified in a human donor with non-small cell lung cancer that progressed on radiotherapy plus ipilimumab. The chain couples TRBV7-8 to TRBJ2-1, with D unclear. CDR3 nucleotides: TGTGCCAGCAGCTACGCTTCCCGGACGGTTTACAATGAGCAGTTCTTC. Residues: CASSYASRTVYNEQFF. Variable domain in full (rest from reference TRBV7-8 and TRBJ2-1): GAGVSQSPRYKVAKRGQDVALRCDPISGHVSLFWYQQALGQGPEFLTYFQNEAQLDKSGLPSDRFFAERPEGSVSTLKIQRTQQEDSAVYLCASSYASRTVYNEQFFGPGTRLTVL.